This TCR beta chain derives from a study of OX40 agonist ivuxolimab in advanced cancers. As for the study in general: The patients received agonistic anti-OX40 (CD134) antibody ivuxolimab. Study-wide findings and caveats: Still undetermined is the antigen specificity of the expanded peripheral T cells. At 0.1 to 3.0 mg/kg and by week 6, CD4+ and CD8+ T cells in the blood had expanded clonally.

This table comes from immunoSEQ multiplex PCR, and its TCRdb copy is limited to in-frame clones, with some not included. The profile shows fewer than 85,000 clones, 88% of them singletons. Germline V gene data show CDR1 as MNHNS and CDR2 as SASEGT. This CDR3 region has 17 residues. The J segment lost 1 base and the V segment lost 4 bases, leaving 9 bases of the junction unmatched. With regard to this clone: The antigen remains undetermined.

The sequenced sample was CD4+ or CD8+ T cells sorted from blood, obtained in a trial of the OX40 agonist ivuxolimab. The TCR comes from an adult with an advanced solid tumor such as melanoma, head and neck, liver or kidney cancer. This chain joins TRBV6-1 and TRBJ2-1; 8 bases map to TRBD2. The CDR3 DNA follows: TGTGCCAGCAGTGCCGCCCGACTAGCGAGGTCCTACAATGAGCAGTTCTTC. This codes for CASSAARLARSYNEQFF.